The 5 T cell receptor beta chains below all came from one sample that was sequenced in a study of CD8 T cells in ankylosing spondylitis. Study findings and constraints: One TCR beta motif, made up of seven to nine highly homologous variants, appeared characteristic of ankylosing spondylitis blood.

Their target antigens are unknown. TCRdb itself ran the 5' RACE reads through MiXCR, one entry per CDR3 protein. The sample has around 890,000 distinct CDR3 sequences, 12% seen once. The sample was blood, either unsorted or a sorted T cell fraction (not recorded which). The receptors shown here come from a male donor with ankylosing spondylitis.

The chain has TRBV20-1 and TRBJ2-7; no firm D call. The CDR3 has 13 residues. Between the trimmed V and J ends, which lost 3 bases and 3 bases, there was a span of 12 bases. The germline CDR1 and CDR2 sequences are DFQATT and SNEGSKA (reference sequence). CDR3 coding DNA: TGCAGTGCTAGGTGGCCTATCCTCTACGAGCAGTACTTC. This translates into CSARWPILYEQYF.

The gene calls are TRBV7-8 and TRBJ2-2, with 7 bases matching TRBD1. Per the germline V gene, CDR1 is SGHVS and CDR2 is FQNEAQ. There are 13 residues in the CDR3. After removal of 4 bases from V and 6 bases from J, the junction contained 2 bases not matched to a gene. The CDR3 DNA is TGTGCCAGCAGCTCGGGACAGTCCGGGGAGCTGTTTTTT. Translation: CASSSGQSGELFF.

The chain joins TRBV28 to TRBJ1-6; D not certain. Germline CDR1 MDHEN, CDR2 SYDVKM. There are 15 residues in the CDR3. Trimming took 5 bases from V and 6 from J, leaving 14 bases between them. As DNA, the CDR3 is TGTGCCAGCAGTCCACCAGATACCCTTAATTCACCCCTCCACTTT. It translates to CASSPPDTLNSPLHF.

This clonotype was picked up many times. The chain is built from TRBV12-3 or TRBV12-4 and TRBJ1-2; D not resolved. CDR3 length equals 13 residues. V lost 3 bases to trimming and J lost 6 bases, with 11 bases between them. Here the CDR3 reads CASSFPEGHGYTF. DNA for the CDR3: TGTGCCAGCAGTTTCCCGGAAGGACATGGCTACACCTTC.

This clonotype was found many times. This chain links TRBV29-1 with TRBJ1-1, with D possibly matching TRBD1 (5 bases). In germline, CDR1 is SQVTM, CDR2 ANQGSEA. The CDR3 is 12 residues long. The V gene lost 6 bases and the J gene lost 10 bases, with 18 bases spanning the gap. The chain's CDR3 is CSVQNSGARAFF. In DNA, the CDR3 is TGCAGCGTCCAAAATTCCGGGGCGAGAGCTTTCTTT.